A single TCR beta chain is shown here with its context. The data stem from a study of cytomegalovirus exposure and HLA in healthy donors. Trimming shortened V by 8 bases and J by 2 bases, and 14 bases separated the two germline ends. CDR1 is ENHRY, CDR2 SYGVKD, per germline. The length of the CDR3 is 14 residues. The PCR contained 60 Vbeta and 13 Jbeta primers. Produced via immunoSEQ multiplex PCR; TCRdb's table is partial and in-frame only. The profile shows about 120,000 clones, about four fifths of them singletons. The sample was PBMCs. The V and J genes are TRBV10-3 and TRBJ2-3, with unresolved D. This TCR came from a woman between 45 and 65 years old in good health and CMV-seropositive. The CDR3 reads CAIAPGPSTDTQYF. DNA for the CDR3: TGTGCCATCGCTCCGGGTCCGTCCACAGATACGCAGTATTTT.